The entry below describes one T cell receptor (beta chain). These data belong to a study of cytomegalovirus exposure and HLA in healthy donors. This CDR3 is built from 15 residues. V lost 4 bases, J lost 8 bases, and 11 bases stayed unmatched. Per the germline V gene, CDR1 is MNHNY and CDR2 is SVGAGI (reference sequence). The PCR used 60 Vbeta and 13 Jbeta primers. Only in-frame clones appear in the TCRdb table, and some are missing; sequencing was by immunoSEQ multiplex PCR. The sample holds over 110,000 clones, around 82% seen once. V gene TRBV6-6 combines with J gene TRBJ2-1; 7 bases fit TRBD2. The clonotype was recovered from a woman aged 40 to 49 in good health and CMV-seropositive. Sequencing was performed on PBMCs. Here the CDR3 reads CASSSGAGVLDEQFF. In nucleotides, the CDR3 is TGTGCCAGCAGTTCGGGTGCGGGAGTGTTAGATGAGCAGTTCTTC.